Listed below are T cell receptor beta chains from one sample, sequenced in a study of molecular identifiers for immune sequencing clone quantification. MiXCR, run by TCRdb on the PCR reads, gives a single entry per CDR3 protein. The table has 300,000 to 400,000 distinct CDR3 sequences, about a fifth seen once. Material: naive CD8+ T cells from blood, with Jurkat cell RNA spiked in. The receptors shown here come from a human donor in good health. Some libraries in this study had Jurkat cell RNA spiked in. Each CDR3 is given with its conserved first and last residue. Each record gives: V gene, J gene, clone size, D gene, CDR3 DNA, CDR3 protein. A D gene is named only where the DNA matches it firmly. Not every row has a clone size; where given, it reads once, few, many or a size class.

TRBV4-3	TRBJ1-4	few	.	TGCGCCAGCAGCCAAGACTCTGGTGGAAAACTGTTTTTT	CASSQDSGGKLFF
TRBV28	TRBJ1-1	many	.	TGTGCCAGCACCCACAGGGTTTGGGGTGAAGCTTTCTTT	CASTHRVWGEAFF
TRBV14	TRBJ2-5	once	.	TGTACCAGCAGCCGCTCAGGGGCCGAAGAGACCCAGTACTTC	CTSSRSGAEETQYF
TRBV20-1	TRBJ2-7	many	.	TGCAGTGCTAGAGATCGCTCAGCGAGCCCCTACGAGCAGTACTTC	CSARDRSASPYEQYF
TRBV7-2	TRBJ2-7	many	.	TGTGCCAGCAGCCAAAGGGGGACCTACGAGCAGTACTTC	CASSQRGTYEQYF
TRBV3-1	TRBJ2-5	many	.	TGTGCCAGCGAGAGTACGGGTCAAGAGACCCAGTACTTC	CASESTGQETQYF
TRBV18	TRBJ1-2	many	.	TGTGCCAGCTCAGGCGATTATAACTATGGCTACACCTTC	CASSGDYNYGYTF
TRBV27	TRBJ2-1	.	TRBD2	TGTGCCAGCAGTGTTCTAGCGGGAGGCCCCTACAATGTGCGGTTCTTC	CASSVLAGGPYNVRFF
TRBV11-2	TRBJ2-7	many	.	TGTGCCAGCAGCTTAGTTCCCGGGGCAAGCTCCTACGAGCAGTACTTC	CASSLVPGASSYEQYF
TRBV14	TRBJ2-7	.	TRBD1	TGTGCCAGCAGCCACGCCCATGGGACAGGAGGGGACGAGCGGTACTTC	CASSHAHGTGGDERYF
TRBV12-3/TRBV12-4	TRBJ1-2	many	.	TGTGCCAGCAGTTTCGAAGGGGCCTATGGCTACACCTTC	CASSFEGAYGYTF
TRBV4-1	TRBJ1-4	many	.	TGCGCCAGCAGCCAGCAGGACAGCGTTAATGAAAAACTGTTTTTT	CASSQQDSVNEKLFF
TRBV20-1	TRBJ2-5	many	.	TGCAGTGCTAGAGATAGTTGGGGGGGCATTGGAGAGACCCAGTACTTC	CSARDSWGGIGETQYF
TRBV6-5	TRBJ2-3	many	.	TGTGCCAGCAGTTACAGGGGTAGCCTCCCTGGCACAGATACGCAGTATTTT	CASSYRGSLPGTDTQYF
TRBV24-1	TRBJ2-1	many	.	TGTGCCACCAGTGATTTAGGGGTACGAGGTAATGAGCAGTTCTTC	CATSDLGVRGNEQFF
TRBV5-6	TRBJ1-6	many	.	TGTGCCAGCAGCTTGGGTAATTCACCCCTCCACTTT	CASSLGNSPLHF
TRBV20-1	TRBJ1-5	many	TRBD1	TGCAGTGCCGACAGGGGCTTAGGTCAGCCCCAGCATTTT	CSADRGLGQPQHF
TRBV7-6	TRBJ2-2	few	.	TGTGCCAGCAGCTTGATCGGTACCATCTCTGCGAACACCGGGGAGCTGTTTTTT	CASSLIGTISANTGELFF
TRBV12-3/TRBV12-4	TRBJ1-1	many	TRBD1	TGTGCCAGTTTACAGGGGGGGACGACTGAAGCTTTCTTT	CASLQGGTTEAFF
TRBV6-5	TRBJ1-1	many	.	TGTGCCAGCAGTTACTCTTCCGACAGGAACACTGAAGCTTTCTTT	CASSYSSDRNTEAFF
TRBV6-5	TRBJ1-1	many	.	TGTGCCAGCAGTTACTCGGGCGGTAACACTGAAGCTTTCTTT	CASSYSGGNTEAFF
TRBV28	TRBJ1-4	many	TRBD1	TGTGCCAGCAGTAAACGCACCACAGGGGGCGCAGGTGAAAAACTGTTTTTT	CASSKRTTGGAGEKLFF
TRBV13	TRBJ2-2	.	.	TGTGCCAGCAGCCCCTCAAGTCACACCGGGGAGCTGTTTTTT	CASSPSSHTGELFF
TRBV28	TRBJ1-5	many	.	TGTGCCAGCAGCCACTATAGCAATCAGCCCCAGCATTTT	CASSHYSNQPQHF
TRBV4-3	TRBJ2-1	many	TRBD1	TGCGCCAGCAGCAAACAGGGGGCGAGATACAATGAGCAGTTCTTC	CASSKQGARYNEQFF
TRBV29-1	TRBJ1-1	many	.	TGCAGCGTCACTGTAATGAACACTGAAGCTTTCTTT	CSVTVMNTEAFF
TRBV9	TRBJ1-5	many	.	TGTGCCAGCAGCATGGGGGGGAGCAATCAGCCCCAGCATTTT	CASSMGGSNQPQHF
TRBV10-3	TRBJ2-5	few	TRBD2	TGTGCCATCAGTGAGATGGACCTCGAGCTAGCGGGAGAAACGTACCAAGAGACCCAGTACTTC	CAISEMDLELAGETYQETQYF
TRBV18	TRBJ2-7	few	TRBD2	TGTGCCAGCTCACCCGGTGGAGGGCGGGGGTCCAACTACGAGCAGTACTTC	CASSPGGGRGSNYEQYF
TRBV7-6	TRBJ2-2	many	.	TGTGCCAGCAGCTCGATACAACCCGGGGAGCTGTTTTTT	CASSSIQPGELFF
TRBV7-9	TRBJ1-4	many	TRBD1	TGTGCCAGCAGCCAATCAATGCCCGGACAGGGTGTAGAAAAACTGTTTTTT	CASSQSMPGQGVEKLFF
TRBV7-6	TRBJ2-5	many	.	TGTGCCAGCAGCTCGGAGGGCGAAGAGACCCAGTACTTC	CASSSEGEETQYF
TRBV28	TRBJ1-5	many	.	TGTGCCAGCACCGAGACAGCGCGCAATCAGCCCCAGCATTTT	CASTETARNQPQHF
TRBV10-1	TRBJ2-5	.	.	TGCGCCGGCAGTGATAACCAGAAAGAGACCCAGTACTTC	CAGSDNQKETQYF
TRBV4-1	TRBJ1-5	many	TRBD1	TGCGCCAGCAGCCAAGATCCAACAGGGGTCAATCAGCCCCAGCATTTT	CASSQDPTGVNQPQHF
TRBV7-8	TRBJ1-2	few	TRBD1	TGTGCCAGCAGCTTAACCCGACAGGGAAACTATGGCTACACCTTC	CASSLTRQGNYGYTF
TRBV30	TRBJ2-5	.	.	TGTGCCTGGAGTACAGGACTGGAAGAGTCCCAGTACTTC	CAWSTGLEESQYF
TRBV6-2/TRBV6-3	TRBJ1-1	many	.	TGTGCCAGCAGTTACAGGGCGTTGAACACTGAAGCTTTCTTT	CASSYRALNTEAFF
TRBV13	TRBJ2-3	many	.	TGTGCCAGCAGCTTAAGCTTGAACACAGATACGCAGTATTTT	CASSLSLNTDTQYF
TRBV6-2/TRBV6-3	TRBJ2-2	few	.	TGTGCCAGCAGTTACGAGATTAATCTGAATACCGGGGAGCTGTTTTTT	CASSYEINLNTGELFF